This T cell receptor beta chain is drawn from a study of shared T cell receptors in the human thymus. The method was immunoSEQ multiplex PCR; TCRdb's version includes in-frame clones alone and lacks a portion of them. The table has roughly 500,000 clones, about four fifths seen once. The same data also went into a second study, on human thymus T cells. This second study notes: Thymus was obtained from resections taken during corrective heart surgery. An apparent bias in V and J gene usage was seen in thymic and blood repertoires. The related literature has documented a marked overlap of thymic repertoires among unrelated individuals.

What was sequenced was thymocytes. The receptor was derived from a boy in the first two years of life with a congenital heart defect.

Written as DNA, the CDR3 is TGTGCCAGCAGCGTACCACTCAGGGAAAGGAGCACTGAAGCTTTCTTT. It yields the protein CASSVPLRERSTEAFF. The chain combines TRBV28 with TRBJ1-1; a possible D gene is TRBD1 (5 bases). V dropped 6 bases and J dropped 4 bases, with 21 bases sitting between them. CDR3 length: 16 residues. CDR1 and CDR2 from the germline V gene are MDHEN and SYDVKM.